The present TCR beta chain was sequenced within a study of shared clonotypes between healthy human individuals. The CDR3 has 15 amino acids. Germline values: CDR1 SGHTA, CDR2 FQGNSA. Trimming took 5 bases from V and 2 from J; bases not matched to a gene: 7. Here immunoSEQ multiplex PCR was the method, and the copy in TCRdb shows in-frame clones only, minus some. This sample has a few hundred thousand clones; around nine tenths occur once, and the top ten carry 15% to 20%. Points from the study as a whole: Compared with clonotypes that all four donors shared, non-shared clonotypes had lower generation probabilities.

As for this clone: Its antigen is not identified.

The rearrangement joins TRBV7-2 to TRBJ2-3; 7 positions match TRBD2. Sample: memory CD8+ T cells sorted from blood. The sample's subset: CD45RO+ cells pooled with CCR7-negative TemRA cells. The sequence came from a man younger than 35 in good health. CDR3 DNA sequence: TGTGCCAGCAGCGAAGGACTAGTCCTCACAGATACGCAGTATTTT. Protein: CASSEGLVLTDTQYF.